This TCR beta chain stems from a study of CD8+ T cells in alopecia areata. The sample's treatment: oral pan-JAK inhibitor, 5-10 mg twice daily. cDNA serving as the sequencing template came from extracted, reverse transcribed RNA. Sequencing used immunoSEQ multiplex PCR; TCRdb keeps in-frame clones, though not all of them. The sample lists approximately 100,000 clones, roughly 56% occurring once. CDR3 length: 15 residues. The germline V gene encodes CDR1 SNHLY and CDR2 FYNNEI. The V end lost 8 bases, the J end lost 0 bases, and 15 bases lay between the germline ends. The specimen was CD8+ T cells sorted from blood, collected between weeks 55 and 65, from a patient treated with tofacitinib. This clonotype was obtained from a human donor with alopecia areata. The chain is built from TRBV2 and TRBJ2-3, with D tentatively TRBD2 (5 bases). The CDR3: CASPGGQPSTDTQYF. The CDR3 DNA follows: TGTGCCAGCCCAGGAGGCCAACCTAGCACAGATACGCAGTATTTT.